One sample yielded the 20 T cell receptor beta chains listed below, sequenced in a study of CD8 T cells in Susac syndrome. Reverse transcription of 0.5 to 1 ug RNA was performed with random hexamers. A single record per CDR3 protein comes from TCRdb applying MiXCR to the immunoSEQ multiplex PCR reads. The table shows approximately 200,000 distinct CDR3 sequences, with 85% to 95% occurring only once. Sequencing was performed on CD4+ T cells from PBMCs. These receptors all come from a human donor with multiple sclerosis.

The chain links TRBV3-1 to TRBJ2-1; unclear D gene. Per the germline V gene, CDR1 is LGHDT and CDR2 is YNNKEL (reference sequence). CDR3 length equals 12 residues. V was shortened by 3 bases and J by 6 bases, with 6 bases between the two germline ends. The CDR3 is CASSHLGNEQFF. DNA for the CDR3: TGTGCCAGCAGCCATCTGGGCAATGAGCAGTTCTTC.

The DNA for the CDR3 is TGCAGCGTTGGGGCAGGGGGCTTGGATACGCAGTATTTT. Its protein product is CSVGAGGLDTQYF. The chain has TRBV29-1 and TRBJ2-3, with 8 bases lining up with TRBD1. Germline assignment: CDR1 SQVTM and CDR2 ANQGSEA. Trimming took 4 bases from V and 6 from J; bases not matched to a gene: 6. This CDR3 spans 13 amino acids.

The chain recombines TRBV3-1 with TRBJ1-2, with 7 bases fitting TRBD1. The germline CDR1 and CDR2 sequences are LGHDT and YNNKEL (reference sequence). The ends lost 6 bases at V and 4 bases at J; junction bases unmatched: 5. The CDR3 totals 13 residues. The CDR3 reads CASSRQGTYGYTF. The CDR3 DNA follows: TGTGCCAGCAGTAGACAGGGCACCTATGGCTACACCTTC.

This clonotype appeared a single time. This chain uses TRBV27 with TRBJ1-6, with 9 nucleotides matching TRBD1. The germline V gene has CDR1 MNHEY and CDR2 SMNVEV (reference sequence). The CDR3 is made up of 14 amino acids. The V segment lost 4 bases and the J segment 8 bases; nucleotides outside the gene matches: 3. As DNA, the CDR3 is TGTGCCAGCAGTTGGACAGGGGCAGATTCACCCCTCCACTTT. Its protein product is CASSWTGADSPLHF.

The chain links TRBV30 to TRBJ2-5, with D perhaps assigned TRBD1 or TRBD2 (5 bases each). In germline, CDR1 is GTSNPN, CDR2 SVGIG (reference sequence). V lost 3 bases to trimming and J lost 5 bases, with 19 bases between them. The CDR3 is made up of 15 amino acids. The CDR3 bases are TGTGCCTGGAGCGTACCCGGGACCCGGGCGGAGACCCAGTACTTC. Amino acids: CAWSVPGTRAETQYF.

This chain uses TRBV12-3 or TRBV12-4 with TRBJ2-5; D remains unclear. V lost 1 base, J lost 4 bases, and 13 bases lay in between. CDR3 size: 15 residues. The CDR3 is CASSLVGSLGETQYF. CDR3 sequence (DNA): TGTGCCAGCAGTTTAGTGGGCAGCTTAGGAGAGACCCAGTACTTC.

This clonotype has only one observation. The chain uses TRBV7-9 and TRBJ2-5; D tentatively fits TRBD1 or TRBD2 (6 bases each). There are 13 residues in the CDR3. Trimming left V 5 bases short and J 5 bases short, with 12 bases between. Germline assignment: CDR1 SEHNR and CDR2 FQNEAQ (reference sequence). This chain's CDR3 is CASSKTGAETQYF. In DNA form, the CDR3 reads TGTGCCAGCAGCAAAACGGGGGCGGAGACCCAGTACTTC.

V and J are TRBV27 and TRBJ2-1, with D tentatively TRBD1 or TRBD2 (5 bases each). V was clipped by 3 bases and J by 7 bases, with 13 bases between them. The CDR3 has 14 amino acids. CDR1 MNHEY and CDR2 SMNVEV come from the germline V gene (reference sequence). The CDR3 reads CASSLRARGNEQFF. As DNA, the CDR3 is TGTGCCAGCAGTTTGAGGGCTAGGGGTAATGAGCAGTTCTTC.

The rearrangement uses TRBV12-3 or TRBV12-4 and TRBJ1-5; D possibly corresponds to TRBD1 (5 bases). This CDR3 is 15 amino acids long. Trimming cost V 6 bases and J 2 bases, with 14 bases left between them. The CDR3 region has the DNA TGTGCCAGCAGACTCGGGGACTCGGGCAATCAGCCCCAGCATTTT. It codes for CASRLGDSGNQPQHF.

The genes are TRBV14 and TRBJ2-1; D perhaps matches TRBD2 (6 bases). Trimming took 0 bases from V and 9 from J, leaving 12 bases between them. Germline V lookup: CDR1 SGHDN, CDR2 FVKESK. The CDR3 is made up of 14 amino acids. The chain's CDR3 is CASSQEVDGGEQFF. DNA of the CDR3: TGTGCCAGCAGCCAAGAAGTAGACGGGGGTGAGCAGTTCTTC.

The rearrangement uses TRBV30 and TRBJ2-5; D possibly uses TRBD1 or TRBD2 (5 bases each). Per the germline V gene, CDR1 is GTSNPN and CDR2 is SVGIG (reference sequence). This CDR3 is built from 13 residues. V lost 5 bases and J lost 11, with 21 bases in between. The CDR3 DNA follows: TGTGCCTGGTTTGCCCCGGGGCAGCCGCATCAGTACTTC. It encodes CAWFAPGQPHQYF.

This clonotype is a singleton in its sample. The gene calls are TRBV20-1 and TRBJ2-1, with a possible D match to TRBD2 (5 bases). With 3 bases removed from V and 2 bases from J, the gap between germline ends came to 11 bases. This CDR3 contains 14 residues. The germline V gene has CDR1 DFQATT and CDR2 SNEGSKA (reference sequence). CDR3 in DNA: TGCAGTGCTAGCGGGAAGGAGGCCTACAATGAGCAGTTCTTC. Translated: CSASGKEAYNEQFF.

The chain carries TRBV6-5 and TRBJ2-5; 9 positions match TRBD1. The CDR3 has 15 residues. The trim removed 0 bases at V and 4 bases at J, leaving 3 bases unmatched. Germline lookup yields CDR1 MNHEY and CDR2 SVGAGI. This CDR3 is CASSYSTGGGETQYF. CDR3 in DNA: TGTGCCAGCAGTTACTCGACAGGGGGAGGAGAGACCCAGTACTTC.

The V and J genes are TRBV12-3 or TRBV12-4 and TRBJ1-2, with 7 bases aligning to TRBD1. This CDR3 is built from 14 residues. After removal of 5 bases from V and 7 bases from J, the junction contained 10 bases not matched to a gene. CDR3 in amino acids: CASSGRTGSVGYTF. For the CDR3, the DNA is TGTGCCAGCAGTGGACGGACAGGATCGGTTGGCTACACCTTC.

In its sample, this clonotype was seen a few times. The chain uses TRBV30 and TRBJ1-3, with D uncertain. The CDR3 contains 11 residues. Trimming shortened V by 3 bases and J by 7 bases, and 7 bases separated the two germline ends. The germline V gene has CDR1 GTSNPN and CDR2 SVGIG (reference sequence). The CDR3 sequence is CAWRTWNTIYF. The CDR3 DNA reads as TGTGCCTGGAGGACGTGGAACACCATATATTTT.

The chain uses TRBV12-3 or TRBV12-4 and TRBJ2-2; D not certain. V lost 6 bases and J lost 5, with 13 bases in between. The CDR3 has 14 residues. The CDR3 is CASSLLQATGELFF. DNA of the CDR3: TGTGCCAGCAGCCTCCTTCAGGCGACCGGGGAGCTGTTTTTT.

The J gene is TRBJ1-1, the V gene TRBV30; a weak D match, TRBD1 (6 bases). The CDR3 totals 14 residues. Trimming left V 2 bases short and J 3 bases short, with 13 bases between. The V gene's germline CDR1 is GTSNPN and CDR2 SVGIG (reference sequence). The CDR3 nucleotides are TGTGCCTGGAGTCGCCTCACAGGGCACACTGAAGCTTTCTTT. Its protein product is CAWSRLTGHTEAFF.

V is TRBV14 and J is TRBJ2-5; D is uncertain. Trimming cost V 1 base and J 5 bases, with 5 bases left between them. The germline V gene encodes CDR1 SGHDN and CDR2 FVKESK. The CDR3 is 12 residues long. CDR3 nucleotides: TGTGCCAGCAGCCAAGTCGCGGAGACCCAGTACTTC. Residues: CASSQVAETQYF.

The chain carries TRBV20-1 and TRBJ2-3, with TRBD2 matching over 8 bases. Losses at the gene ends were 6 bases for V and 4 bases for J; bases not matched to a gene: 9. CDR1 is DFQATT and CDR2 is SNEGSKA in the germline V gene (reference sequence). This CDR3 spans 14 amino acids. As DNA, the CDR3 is TGCAGTGCCCCCCCGGGAGGGGCCGCAGATACGCAGTATTTT. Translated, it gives CSAPPGGAADTQYF.

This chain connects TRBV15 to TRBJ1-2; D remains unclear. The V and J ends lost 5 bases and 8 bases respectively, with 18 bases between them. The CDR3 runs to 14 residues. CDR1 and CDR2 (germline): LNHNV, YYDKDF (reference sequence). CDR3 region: CATSPNGAVGGYTF. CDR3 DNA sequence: TGTGCCACCAGCCCGAATGGTGCCGTGGGAGGCTACACCTTC.